The 24 T cell receptor beta chains presented below share a single source sample, sequenced in a study of blood T cells in healthy people across ages. Using a J-beta primer mix together with a sample-barcoded 5' primer, a second PCR was run for about 6 to 11 cycles. In TCRdb, the 5' RACE reads were re-called with MiXCR into one record per CDR3 protein. The sample holds 1.5 million to 2 million distinct CDR3 sequences, around half seen once. Input material: blood. The receptors were gathered from a woman in her thirties or forties in good health.

The chain couples TRBV5-1 to TRBJ1-2, with D perhaps TRBD1 (5 bases). Germline CDR1 reads SGHRS; CDR2 reads YFSETQ. CDR3 size: 16 residues. Trimming removed 4 bases from V and 4 bases from J, with 20 bases in between. The CDR3: CASSVRAPGAPYGYTF. The CDR3 DNA reads as TGCGCCAGCAGCGTCAGGGCACCGGGAGCCCCCTATGGCTACACCTTC.

This chain connects TRBV12-3 or TRBV12-4 to TRBJ2-3; D assignment may be TRBD1 or TRBD2 (5 bases each). There are 15 residues in the CDR3. V was shortened by 3 bases and J by 2 bases, with 12 bases between the two germline ends. The CDR3 region is CASSLLGTSTDTQYF. In DNA, the CDR3 is TGTGCCAGCAGTTTGCTGGGGACCTCCACAGATACGCAGTATTTT.

This chain uses TRBV4-2 with TRBJ2-1; TRBD2 matches 10 bases. The ends lost 0 bases at V and 5 bases at J; junction bases unmatched: 7. This CDR3 contains 17 residues. Germline CDR1 and CDR2: LGHNA and YNFKEQ. As DNA, the CDR3 is TGTGCCAGCAGCCAAGATGGCAATAGCGGGGGGAACAATGAGCAGTTCTTC. Translation gives CASSQDGNSGGNNEQFF.

This clonotype has more than one count but fewer than ten. The chain joins TRBV7-2 to TRBJ1-5; D might be TRBD1 (5 bases). Trimming pared 2 bases from V and 7 bases from J, leaving 9 bases between. The CDR3 has 13 residues. Germline V gene lookup returns CDR1 SGHTA and CDR2 FQGNSA. CDR3 nucleotides: TGTGCCAGCAGCTTAACCAGGGACCAGCCCCAGCATTTT. It yields the protein CASSLTRDQPQHF.

The rearrangement joins TRBV4-1 to TRBJ2-1; D ambiguous. The germline V gene encodes CDR1 MGHRA and CDR2 YSYEKL. Trimming took 1 base from V and 9 from J, leaving 7 bases between them. The CDR3 covers 12 residues. Here the CDR3 reads CASSQVNGEQFF. Here the CDR3 DNA reads TGCGCCAGCAGCCAAGTAAATGGTGAGCAGTTCTTC.

This chain connects TRBV27 to TRBJ2-7, with D possibly matching TRBD2 (7 bases). The ends were cut back, 5 bases at V and 2 bases at J, with 16 bases in the middle. CDR3 length: 15 residues. Germline values: CDR1 MNHEY, CDR2 SMNVEV (reference sequence). This chain's CDR3 is CASSHTGRGPYEQYF. In DNA, the CDR3 is TGTGCCAGCAGTCACACCGGGCGGGGGCCCTACGAGCAGTACTTC.

The chain joins TRBV20-1 to TRBJ2-5; perhaps TRBD2 as D (6 bases). Trimming stripped 3 bases from V and 2 bases from J, with 13 bases between. The CDR3 totals 14 residues. Germline-derived CDR1 and CDR2 are DFQATT and SNEGSKA (reference sequence). The CDR3 DNA follows: TGCAGTGCTAGGGTATCACGGGGGCAAGAGACCCAGTACTTC. It specifies CSARVSRGQETQYF.

This clonotype was observed once. This chain connects TRBV5-5 to TRBJ1-6; no reliable D call. This CDR3 spans 18 amino acids. The germline V and J ends were trimmed by 6 bases and 7 bases, with 26 bases remaining between them. Germline CDR1 reads SGHKS; CDR2 reads YYEKEE (reference sequence). CDR3 DNA: TGTGCCAGCAACTTCCGGGCCCAAGGATTCGGGGAGAATTCACCCCTCCACTTT. Translated: CASNFRAQGFGENSPLHF.

This clonotype was detected many times. The V call is TRBV4-1, the J call TRBJ2-4; 9 nucleotides line up with TRBD1. Germline CDR1 and CDR2: MGHRA and YSYEKL. This CDR3 comprises 18 residues. Trimming took 4 bases from V and 3 from J; bases not matched to a gene: 13. The CDR3 bases are TGCGCCAGCAGCCCTACACCGGGACAGGGTTTTGGCAAAAACATTCAGTACTTC. Translated: CASSPTPGQGFGKNIQYF.

This clonotype was counted between two and nine times. V and J are TRBV9 and TRBJ1-2; D might be TRBD1 (6 bases). The CDR3 has 12 amino acids. Trimming took off 3 bases at V and 8 bases at J, with 11 bases between the two ends. Germline V gives CDR1 SGDLS, CDR2 YYNGEE. This chain's CDR3 is CASSGGQAGYTF. The DNA of the CDR3 is TGTGCCAGCAGCGGGGGGCAGGCGGGCTACACCTTC. The full variable domain, its missing parts supplied by reference TRBV9 and TRBJ1-2, is DSGVTQTPKHLITATGQRVTLRCSPRSGDLSVYWYQQSLDQGLQFLIQYYNGEERAKGNILERFSAQQFPDLHSELNLSSLELGDSALYFCASSGGQAGYTFGSGTRLTVV.

The rearrangement uses TRBV20-1 and TRBJ2-5; 9 bases are a match to TRBD1. Germline loops: CDR1 DFQATT, CDR2 SNEGSKA (reference sequence). V shed 5 bases, J shed 4 bases, and the junction held 11 bases outside the gene matches. This CDR3 spans 15 amino acids. CDR3 loop: CSASRDRVEGETQYF. CDR3 sequence (DNA): TGCAGTGCTTCCCGGGACAGGGTCGAAGGAGAGACCCAGTACTTC.

This clonotype was recorded a few times. This chain connects TRBV9 to TRBJ2-3; D ambiguous. V shed 4 bases and J shed 0 bases, with 15 bases lying between them. The germline V gene has CDR1 SGDLS and CDR2 YYNGEE. The CDR3 contains 16 residues. The CDR3 nucleotides read TGTGCCAGCAGCTCGCGTTCGACAACTAGCACAGATACGCAGTATTTT. Protein sequence: CASSSRSTTSTDTQYF. The variable domain in full, completed from reference TRBV9 and TRBJ2-3, reads DSGVTQTPKHLITATGQRVTLRCSPRSGDLSVYWYQQSLDQGLQFLIQYYNGEERAKGNILERFSAQQFPDLHSELNLSSLELGDSALYFCASSSRSTTSTDTQYFGPGTRLTVL.

The chain links TRBV27 to TRBJ2-7, with D unresolved. Judging by the DNA end, TRBJ2-5 fits better; the J call may be wrong. The CDR3 covers 15 residues. From germline, CDR1 is MNHEY and CDR2 SMNVEV (reference sequence). The CDR3 is CASSIEGTVIETQYF. CDR3 coding DNA: TGTGCCAGCAGTATAGAAGGAACGGTAATAGAGACCCAGTACTTC.

The chain links TRBV20-1 to TRBJ1-6; no definite D call. Germline CDR1 and CDR2: DFQATT and SNEGSKA (reference sequence). This CDR3 region has 16 residues. Trimming removed 3 bases from V and 0 bases from J, with 12 bases in between. The CDR3 sequence: CSASMAVSSYNSPLHF. The CDR3 DNA reads as TGCAGTGCTAGTATGGCTGTGAGCTCCTATAATTCACCCCTCCACTTT.

About this clonotype: One end of the junction fails to match germline, which may point to a read error. The chain uses TRBV29-1 and TRBJ1-2; 9 bases fit TRBD1. The CDR3 extends over 14 amino acids. Germline V CDR1 and CDR2: SQVTM, ANQGSEA. In DNA, the CDR3 is TGCAGCGCTGAAGCCGGGACAGGGCCCTATGGCTACACCTTC. It encodes CSAEAGTGPYGYTF.

CDR3 DNA: TGTGCCAGCAGTGAAGGGACAGGGAAAGAGACCCAGTACTTC. Its protein product is CASSEGTGKETQYF. The V call is TRBV2, the J call TRBJ2-5, with 8 bases fitting TRBD1. J gave up 3 bases and V 1 base, and 1 base lay outside the gene matches. Germline lookup yields CDR1 SNHLY and CDR2 FYNNEI. The CDR3 sequence is 14 residues long.

V gene TRBV10-3 combines with J gene TRBJ2-3, with 9 bases matching TRBD2. The CDR3 consists of 13 residues. Germline loops: CDR1 ENHRY, CDR2 SYGVKD. The ends lost 8 bases at V and 4 bases at J; junction bases unmatched: 4. CDR3 in DNA: TGTGCCATCGGCGGGGGGGCCGCAGATACGCAGTATTTT. Its protein product is CAIGGGAADTQYF.

This chain links TRBV4-3 with TRBJ1-2; the D gene is possibly TRBD1 (5 bases). V was clipped by 1 base and J by 1 base, with 13 bases between them. The CDR3 length is 16 residues. Germline CDR1 reads LGHNA; CDR2 reads YSLEER. The CDR3 loop is CASSQGRGGVNYGYTF. DNA for the CDR3: TGCGCCAGCAGCCAAGGCCGTGGGGGAGTTAACTATGGCTACACCTTC.

This clonotype was detected a few times. The gene calls are TRBV7-2 and TRBJ1-5; a weak D match, TRBD1 (6 bases). There are 16 residues in the CDR3. Germline CDR1 reads SGHTA; CDR2 reads FQGNSA. V dropped 1 base and J dropped 0 bases, with 10 bases sitting between them. The CDR3 nucleotides read TGTGCCAGCAGCTTAGGACAGGCCTATAGCAATCAGCCCCAGCATTTT. The encoded protein is CASSLGQAYSNQPQHF.

The chain employs TRBV7-2 and TRBJ2-1, with 8 bases that match TRBD2. The germline CDR1 and CDR2 sequences are SGHTA and FQGNSA. The CDR3 contains 14 residues. V shed 2 bases and J 13 bases; nucleotides not matched to a gene: 10. CDR3 region: CASSLRPAGDDQFF. The DNA for the CDR3 is TGTGCCAGCAGCTTACGTCCAGCGGGGGACGATCAGTTCTTC.

The chain has TRBV28 and TRBJ1-5; 11 nucleotides line up with TRBD1. CDR3 length equals 18 residues. The trim removed 3 bases at V and 9 bases at J, leaving 16 bases unmatched. Germline lookup yields CDR1 MDHEN and CDR2 SYDVKM. DNA of the CDR3: TGTGCCAGCAGTTTCCCCGGGACAGGGGGGGGTCCAGGTCGGCCCCAGCATTTT. It translates to CASSFPGTGGGPGRPQHF.

The V and J genes are TRBV29-1 and TRBJ1-5; no reliable D call. This CDR3 contains 12 residues. Trimming removed 7 bases at V and 2 bases at J, with 9 bases between. Looked up from germline, CDR1 is SQVTM and CDR2 is ANQGSEA. The CDR3 bases are TGCAGCGCTGGCCAGCGCAATCAGCCCCAGCATTTT. Translated, it gives CSAGQRNQPQHF.

The chain uses TRBV12-3 or TRBV12-4 and TRBJ2-3; D unresolved. V was trimmed by 3 bases and J by 2 bases, leaving 12 bases between them. This CDR3 comprises 15 residues. In DNA, the CDR3 is TGTGCCAGCAGTTTGGGCTCGATACACACAGATACGCAGTATTTT. Its protein product is CASSLGSIHTDTQYF.

The rearrangement uses TRBV14 and TRBJ1-1; no definite D call. The CDR3 runs 13 residues. The germline V and J ends were trimmed by 6 bases and 2 bases, with 10 bases remaining between them. Germline values: CDR1 SGHDN, CDR2 FVKESK. CDR3 DNA: TGTGCCAGCAGACAAAGTCCCAACACTGAAGCTTTCTTT. Its protein product is CASRQSPNTEAFF. Full variable domain (remainder filled in from reference TRBV14 and TRBJ1-1): EAGVTQFPSHSVIEKGQTVTLRCDPISGHDNLYWYRRVMGKEIKFLLHFVKESKQDESGMPNNRFLAERTGGTYSTLKVQPAELEDSGVYFCASRQSPNTEAFFGQGTRLTVV.